The 6 T cell receptor beta chains presented below share a single source sample, sequenced in a study of persistence of HIV-infected CD4 T cells. Which antigens these TCRs recognize remains unknown. Stimulation used around 10 ug/mL lysate from CMV-infected fibroblasts. CD40L-negative CD69-negative CD45RO-high memory CD4+ T cells were sorted as populations depleted of antigen-responding cells. The immunoSEQ assay was version 4, run in survey mode. Using immunoSEQ multiplex PCR, the repertoire was profiled, and TCRdb retains in-frame clones only, with some absent. This table holds 25,000 to 35,000 clones, around 82% found once. The sample in question was CD4+ T cells sorted from PBMCs after approximately 18-hour stimulation, obtained from a patient who received antiretroviral therapy. The receptor set was obtained from an adult man with HIV who was CMV-seropositive.

The CDR3 DNA reads as TGTGCCAGCAGTTTACTAGCGAAAGATACGCAGTATTTT. Translating it yields CASSLLAKDTQYF. The V call is TRBV12-3 or TRBV12-4, the J call TRBJ2-3, with D possibly TRBD2 on 6 matching bases. CDR3 length: 13 residues. V lost 2 bases, J lost 5 bases, and 8 bases lay in between.

A few counts support this clone. The J gene is TRBJ2-1, the V gene TRBV6-2 or TRBV6-3, with D tentatively TRBD1 (5 bases). The CDR3 contains 15 residues. Germline assignment: CDR1 MNHEY and CDR2 SVGEGT. V shed 4 bases and J shed 8 bases, with 18 bases lying between them. DNA of the CDR3: TGTGCCAGCAGTTCGCGGACAACACCCGTCCATGAGCAGTTCTTC. It specifies CASSSRTTPVHEQFF.

The chain recombines TRBV12-5 with TRBJ1-2; TRBD1 matches at 10 bases. Germline values: CDR1 LGHNT, CDR2 FRNRAP. Germline trimming cut 4 bases from V and 8 bases from J; bases unmatched to any gene: 4. The CDR3 spans 13 residues. The CDR3 loop is CASGSMGQGGYTF. The CDR3 coding sequence is TGTGCTAGTGGTTCCATGGGACAGGGGGGCTACACCTTC.

V and J are TRBV19 and TRBJ2-7; D may correspond to TRBD1 or TRBD2 (5 bases each). V gave up 5 bases and J gave up 2 bases, with 13 bases separating them. Looked up from germline, CDR1 is LNHDA and CDR2 is SQIVND (reference sequence). There are 14 residues in the CDR3. The CDR3 reads CASSRRDPAYEQYF. Here the CDR3 DNA reads TGTGCCAGTAGTCGCCGGGACCCAGCCTACGAGCAGTACTTC.

J is TRBJ1-3 and V is TRBV5-1; D is ambiguous. Germline CDR1 is SGHRS and CDR2 is YFSETQ. V was pared by 0 bases and J by 0 bases, with 10 bases between. The CDR3 spans 16 residues. The CDR3: CASSLEGPLSGNTIYF. CDR3 DNA sequence: TGCGCCAGCAGCTTGGAGGGTCCCCTCTCTGGAAACACCATATATTTT. The full variable domain, rest sourced from reference TRBV5-1 and TRBJ1-3, is KAGVTQTPRYLIKTRGQQVTLSCSPISGHRSVSWYQQTPGQGLQFLFEYFSETQRNKGNFPGRFSGRQFSNSRSEMNVSTLELGDSALYLCASSLEGPLSGNTIYFGEGSWLTVV.

This sequence joins TRBV2 and TRBJ2-3; 8 nucleotides match TRBD2. Trimming at V came to 7 bases and at J to 2 bases, leaving 8 bases not matched to a gene. The CDR3 consists of 15 residues. The V gene's germline CDR1 is SNHLY and CDR2 FYNNEI. The CDR3 DNA follows: TGTGCCAGCATAAGCCAGCGGGGGTCCACAGATACGCAGTATTTT. This gives the protein CASISQRGSTDTQYF.